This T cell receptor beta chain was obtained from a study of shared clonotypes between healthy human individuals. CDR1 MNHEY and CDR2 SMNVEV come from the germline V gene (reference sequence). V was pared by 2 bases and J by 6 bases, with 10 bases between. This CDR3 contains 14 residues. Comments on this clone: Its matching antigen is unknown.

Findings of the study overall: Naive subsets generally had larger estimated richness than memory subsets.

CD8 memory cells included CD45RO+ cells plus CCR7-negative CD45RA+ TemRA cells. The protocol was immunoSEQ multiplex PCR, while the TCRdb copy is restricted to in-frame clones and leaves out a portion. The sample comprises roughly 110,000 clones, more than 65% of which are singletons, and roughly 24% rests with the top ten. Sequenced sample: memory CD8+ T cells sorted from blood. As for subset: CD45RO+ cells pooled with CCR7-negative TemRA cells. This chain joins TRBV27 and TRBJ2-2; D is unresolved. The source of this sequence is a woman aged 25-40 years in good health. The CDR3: CASSLSSWAGELFF. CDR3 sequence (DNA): TGTGCCAGCAGTTTAAGTTCATGGGCCGGGGAGCTGTTTTTT.